This TCR beta chain was captured by sequencing in a study of T cell repertoires in cytomegalovirus infection. In this sample, this clonotype turned up a few times. No antigen is known for it. From the reads, TCRdb called clonotypes with MiXCR, one entry per CDR3 protein. The sample lists around 310,000 distinct CDR3 sequences, around 29% occurring once. Germline loops: CDR1 SGHTA, CDR2 FQGNSA. The CDR3 runs to 15 residues. Trimming stripped 4 bases from V and 4 bases from J, with 16 bases between. The genes are TRBV7-2 and TRBJ1-1; perhaps TRBD1 as D (5 bases). The sequence was obtained from a human donor in good health (CMV status not recorded). Some clones in this sample may be carry-over from other donors' samples. Material: cultured PBMCs, obtained from culture after CMV antigen stimulation. CDR3 nucleotide sequence: TGTGCCAGCAGCTCATCCGTATCTGGGACCACTGAAGCTTTCTTT. This gives the protein CASSSSVSGTTEAFF.